This entry concerns a single T cell receptor (beta chain). Its antigen is as yet unknown. The source of the sample is a study of T cell repertoires in cytomegalovirus infection. Study summary: Both recently identified HLA-C-restricted and well-studied HLA-B-restricted CMV epitopes were used in the study. Carrying CMV and the relevant HLA type showed in public TCR beta signatures. General study points: Clonotypes of TCR beta that were HLA-C-restricted and CMV-specific dominated the ex vivo response. Cumulated frequencies of public TCR beta families served to identify carriers of CMV plus the relevant HLA.

TCRdb recomputed calls from the reads with MiXCR, one row per CDR3 protein. The sample yields about 220,000 distinct CDR3 sequences, 35% to 40% seen once. The CDR3 consists of 14 residues. J was trimmed by 8 bases and V by 0 bases; bases with no gene match: 5. Per the germline V gene, CDR1 is SGHTA and CDR2 is FQGTGA. The TCR was taken from a human donor in good health (CMV status not recorded). Some clones in this sample may be carry-over from other donors' samples. The sequenced sample was CD8+ T cells from cultured PBMCs, obtained from culture after CMV antigen stimulation. The chain recombines TRBV7-3 with TRBJ1-1; 8 nucleotides agree with TRBD1. The CDR3 coding sequence is TGTGCCAGCAGCTTAACTCAGGGGGCGACGGAAGCTTTCTTT. Its protein is CASSLTQGATEAFF.